Sequencing of this T cell receptor (beta chain) was carried out in a study of cytomegalovirus exposure and HLA in healthy donors. At the level of the study: Among 150 million to 200 million T cells, an earlier analysis found 117 million unique TCR beta sequences.

Germline loops: CDR1 SGHKS, CDR2 YYEKEE (reference sequence). The germline V and J ends were trimmed by 1 base and 0 bases, with 7 bases remaining between them. The CDR3 is made up of 15 amino acids. This clone was seen only once. The PCR made use of 60 Vbeta and 13 Jbeta primers. Repertoires were generated with immunoSEQ multiplex PCR, while TCRdb's copy carries only in-frame clones and drops some. The table has 160,000 or so clones, approximately 80% seen once. The chain recombines TRBV5-5 with TRBJ2-2; D is undetermined. This clonotype originated in a man between 45 and 60 years old in good health and CMV-seropositive. The material sequenced was PBMCs. Here the CDR3 DNA reads TGTGCCAGCAGCTTGTTGACTCCGAACACCGGGGAGCTGTTTTTT. Protein: CASSLLTPNTGELFF.